The clone carrying this T cell receptor (beta chain) was detected only a few times. TCRdb re-derived calls from the 5' RACE reads in MiXCR, one entry per CDR3 protein. The sample contains some 390,000 distinct CDR3 sequences, over 5% of which appear only once. CDR1 is MNHEY, CDR2 SVGAGI, per germline. The CDR3 covers 19 residues. The V end was cut by 7 bases, the J end by 1 base, with 29 bases between. This sample is part of a study of T cells after yellow fever vaccination. The source was PBMCs, collected 5 days after the yellow fever booster vaccination. This clonotype was obtained from a young man who received the YFV17D yellow fever vaccine. This chain uses TRBV6-5 with TRBJ2-7, with D perhaps being TRBD1 or TRBD2 (5 bases each). The CDR3 nucleotides read TGTGCCAGCATTTCGTTAACGGCCGGCCGGGGCAGAATATCCTACGAGCAGTACTTC. This encodes CASISLTAGRGRISYEQYF.